The present T cell receptor beta chain was sequenced within a study of T-cell memory formation after mild COVID-19. Overall study findings and caveats: In second-wave clones peaking day 37, SARS-CoV-2 specificity remained unconfirmed. The main location of contracting CD4+ clones was CM and EM, and that of contracting CD8+ clones was EMRA. Pre-infection memory harbored some responding clones, suggesting cross-reactive memory joined.

Trimming shortened V by 5 bases and J by 4 bases, and 14 bases separated the two germline ends. The CDR3 covers 15 residues. CDR1 and CDR2 from the germline V gene are MNHEY and SVGEGT. TCRdb reprocessed the 5' RACE reads via MiXCR and lists one record per CDR3 protein. This table has some 300,000 distinct CDR3 sequences, roughly 21% appearing once. This clonotype was counted a few times. Antigen unknown. The rearrangement links TRBV6-2 or TRBV6-3 to TRBJ2-2; possibly TRBD1 for D (5 bases). Sample: PBMCs or a T cell subset sorted from them (not recorded which). The sequence was obtained from a man aged 18 to 35 who had mild COVID-19 (a few samples of this study predate the infection). Cell type and time point are not known. The CDR3 coding sequence is TGTGCCAGCAGTCTCAGGGTGGGGCCCACCGGGGAGCTGTTTTTT. It translates to CASSLRVGPTGELFF.